This TCR beta chain was retrieved from a study of shared clonotypes between healthy human individuals. V lost 3 bases and J 7 bases, leaving 17 bases between the germline ends. Germline V gene data show CDR1 as SGHRS and CDR2 as YFSETQ. This CDR3 has 15 amino acids. Profiling relied on immunoSEQ multiplex PCR, and the TCRdb table lists in-frame clones only, not all of them. The sample consists of about 1 million clones, more than 60% of them appearing once. The sequence derives from a man aged 18 to 29 in good health. The chain links TRBV5-1 to TRBJ2-1; D remains unclear. The sample was memory CD4+ T cells sorted from blood. The subset is: CD45RA-negative fraction. CDR3 coding DNA: TGCGCCAGCAGCTCTATGGCAGGATCAGTAAATGAGCAGTTCTTC. Translated: CASSSMAGSVNEQFF.